The rows below give T cell receptor beta chains drawn from one sample of a study of shared clonotypes between healthy human individuals. Data came from immunoSEQ multiplex PCR; TCRdb stores just in-frame clones and leaves some out. This table has approximately 340,000 clones, roughly 70% appearing once. Sequenced sample: memory CD4+ T cells sorted from blood. These receptors came from a young man in good health. The conserved cysteine and the conserved F or W are not part of the CDR3 here. Fields, in order: V gene, CDR3 protein.

TRBV6-5 ASGLGGWDTEAF
TRBV2 ASSSLRAIPGQPQH
TRBV7-2 ASSLAGGTEQF
TRBV19 ASSMPPRDTQY
TRBV19 ASSIPPWGEKLF
TRBV2 ASNPGQGRWNEQF
TRBV28 ASSSRDGINEKLF
TRBV29-1 SVESRGEQF
TRBV2 ARKTVGLAGGSYNEQF
TRBV14 ASSPTGDNQPQH
TRBV11-1 ASSFGITSSGNTIY
TRBV5-1 ASSHGQANTGELF
TRBV4-1 ASSQVGRRSRNGYT
TRBV28 ASRVPHPDRPGSPYEQY
TRBV2 ASRPRGLAADTQY
TRBV5-1 ASSFKDTGELF
TRBV19 ASSWSYYGYT
TRBV7-9 ASSHSSTVGAF
TRBV5-4 ASSTPGQGKEQY
TRBV23-1 ASSLRGEKETQY
TRBV2 ASSPGGGINQPQH
TRBV6-6 ASSYPGNEQF
TRBV5-6 ASSLSIVGATSGANVLT
TRBV27 ASSGRTSSYEQY
TRBV7-9 ASSLRTGLYEQY
TRBV10-1 ASSVQRASYNEQF
TRBV9 ASSVGTNSYEQY
TRBV5-6 ASSLGSGRNHEQY